This T cell receptor beta chain stems from a study of response to subunit inactivated influenza vaccine. This clonotype was counted at least ten times. Germline CDR1 and CDR2: DFQATT and SNEGSKA (reference sequence). The CDR3 sequence is 14 residues long. Trimming stripped 6 bases from V and 4 bases from J, with 18 bases between. One entry per CDR3 protein results from TCRdb running MiXCR on the RT-PCR reads. Among roughly 550,000 distinct CDR3 sequences listed, approximately 24% were seen once. The sample was also reused in another study, on T cells expressing NK-cell markers. As reported in that work: The TCR beta cDNA came from 5'RACE template switching with UMIs.

The TCR was taken from a man aged 50 to 59 who received an inactivated influenza vaccine. The rearrangement uses TRBV20-1 and TRBJ2-5, with D tentatively TRBD1 (6 bases). The sample here was CD4+ T cells sorted from PBMCs, taken less than 13 days after vaccination. Here the CDR3 DNA reads TGCAGTGCGCCGGGACACCGAGGGGGAGAGACCCAGTACTTC. Translation gives CSAPGHRGGETQYF.